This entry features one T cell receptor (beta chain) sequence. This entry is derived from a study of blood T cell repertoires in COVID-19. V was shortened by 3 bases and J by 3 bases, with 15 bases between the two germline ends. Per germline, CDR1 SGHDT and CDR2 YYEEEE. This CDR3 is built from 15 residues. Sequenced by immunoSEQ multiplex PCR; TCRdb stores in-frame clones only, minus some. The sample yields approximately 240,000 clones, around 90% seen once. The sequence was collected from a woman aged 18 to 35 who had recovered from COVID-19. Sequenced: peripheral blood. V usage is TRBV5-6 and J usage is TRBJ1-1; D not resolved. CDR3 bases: TGTGCCAGCAGCTCGAAAGTGTACGGGGACACTGAAGCTTTCTTT. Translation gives CASSSKVYGDTEAFF.